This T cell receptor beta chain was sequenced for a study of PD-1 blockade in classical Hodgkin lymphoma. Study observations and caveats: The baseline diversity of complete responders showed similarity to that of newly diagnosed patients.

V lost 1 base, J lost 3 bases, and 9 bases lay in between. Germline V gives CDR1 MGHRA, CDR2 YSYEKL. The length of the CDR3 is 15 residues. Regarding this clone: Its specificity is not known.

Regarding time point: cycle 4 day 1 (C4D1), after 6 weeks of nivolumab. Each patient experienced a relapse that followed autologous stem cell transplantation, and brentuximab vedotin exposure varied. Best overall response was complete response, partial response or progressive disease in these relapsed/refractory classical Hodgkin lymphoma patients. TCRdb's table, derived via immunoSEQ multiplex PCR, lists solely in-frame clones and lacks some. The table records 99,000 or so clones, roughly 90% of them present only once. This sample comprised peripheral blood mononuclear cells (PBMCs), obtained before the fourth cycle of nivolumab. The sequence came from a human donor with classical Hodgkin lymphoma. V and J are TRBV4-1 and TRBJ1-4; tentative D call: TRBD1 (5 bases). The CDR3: CASSQVQGSNEKLFF. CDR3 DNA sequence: TGCGCCAGCAGCCAAGTCCAGGGTTCTAATGAAAAACTGTTTTTT.